Included here is one T cell receptor beta chain sequence, with context. No antigen is known for it. The junction departs from the called germline gene at one end, perhaps through a read error. The authors deemed Graves' hyperthyroidism stable absent ophthalmopathy progression within 18 months. The hyperthyroidism was newly diagnosed and had lasted under 2 months; the patients were aged 18 to 65. This sample stems from a study of T cells in Graves' hyperthyroidism and ophthalmopathy. Germline V gives CDR1 SQVTM, CDR2 ANQGSEA. The CDR3 runs 12 residues. Study-level results: Blood also showed most of the thyroid clonotypes that were expanded above 0.001. Model-based prediction identified ophthalmopathy a median around 6.5 months prior to its onset.

Authors of the study amplified TCR beta CDR3 regions from RNA transcripts. Initially, a first-round RT-PCR of the TCR CDR3 employed the HTBI primer set. Each CDR3 protein gets one entry after TCRdb re-called the multiplex PCR reads with MiXCR. The table lists about 540,000 distinct CDR3 sequences, around 45% of them singletons. The V call is TRBV29-1, the J call TRBJ1-5; 7 bases match TRBD1. This sequence was found in a woman between 18 and 29 years old with Graves' hyperthyroidism. Material: peripheral blood or thyroid tissue (not recorded which). The CDR3 here is CAWSNRGQPQHF. The CDR3 nucleotides read TGTGCCTGGAGTAACAGGGGACAGCCCCAGCATTTT.